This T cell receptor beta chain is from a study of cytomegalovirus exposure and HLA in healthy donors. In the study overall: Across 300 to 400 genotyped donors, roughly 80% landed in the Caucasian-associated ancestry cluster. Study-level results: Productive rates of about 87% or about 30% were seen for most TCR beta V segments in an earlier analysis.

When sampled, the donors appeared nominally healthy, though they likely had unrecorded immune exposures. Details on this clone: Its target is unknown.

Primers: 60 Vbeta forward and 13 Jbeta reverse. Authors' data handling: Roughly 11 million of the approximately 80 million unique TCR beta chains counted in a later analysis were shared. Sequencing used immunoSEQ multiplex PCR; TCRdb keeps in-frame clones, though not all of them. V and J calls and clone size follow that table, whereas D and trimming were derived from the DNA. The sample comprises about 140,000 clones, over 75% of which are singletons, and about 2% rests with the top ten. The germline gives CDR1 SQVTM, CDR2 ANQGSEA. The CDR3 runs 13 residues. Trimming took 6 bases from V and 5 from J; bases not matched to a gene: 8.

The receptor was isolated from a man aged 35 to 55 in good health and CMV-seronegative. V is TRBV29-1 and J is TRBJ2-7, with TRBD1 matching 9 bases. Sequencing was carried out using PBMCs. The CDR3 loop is CSVPGQGNDEQYF. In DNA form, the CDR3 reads TGCAGCGTACCGGGACAGGGAAACGACGAGCAGTACTTC.